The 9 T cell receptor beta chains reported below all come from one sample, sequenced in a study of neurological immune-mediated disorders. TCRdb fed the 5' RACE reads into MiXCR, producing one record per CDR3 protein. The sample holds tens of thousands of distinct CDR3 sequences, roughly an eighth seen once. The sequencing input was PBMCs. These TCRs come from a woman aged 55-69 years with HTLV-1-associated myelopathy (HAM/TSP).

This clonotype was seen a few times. The CDR3 DNA is TGTGCCAGCAGCTTAGATTCGACAGGGTTGGGTGAAAAACTGTTTTTT. This translates into CASSLDSTGLGEKLFF. This chain connects TRBV11-3 to TRBJ1-4, with TRBD1 identical over 7 bases. The CDR3 has 16 amino acids. The V segment lost 0 bases and the J segment 7 bases; nucleotides outside the gene matches: 8. Germline V lookup: CDR1 SGHNT, CDR2 YENEEA.

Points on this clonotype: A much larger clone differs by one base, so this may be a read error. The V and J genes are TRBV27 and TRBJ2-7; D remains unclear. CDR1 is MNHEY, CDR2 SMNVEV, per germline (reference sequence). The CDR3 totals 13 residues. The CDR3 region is CASSLSFRNEKYF. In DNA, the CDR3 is TGTGCCAGCAGTTTATCGTTTCGGAACGAGAAGTACTTC.

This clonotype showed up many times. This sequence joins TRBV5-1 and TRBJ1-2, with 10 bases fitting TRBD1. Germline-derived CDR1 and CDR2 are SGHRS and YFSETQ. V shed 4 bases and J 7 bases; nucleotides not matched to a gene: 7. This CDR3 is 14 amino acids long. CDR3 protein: CASSTGTGETGYTF. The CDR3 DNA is TGCGCCAGCAGCACGGGGACAGGGGAGACTGGCTACACCTTC.

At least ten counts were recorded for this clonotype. The CDR3 is CSARHEARDYNNEQFF. DNA of the CDR3: TGCAGTGCTAGACATGAGGCCCGGGACTACAACAATGAGCAGTTCTTC. The chain has TRBV20-1 and TRBJ2-1; 7 bases match TRBD2. V gave up 2 bases and J gave up 5 bases; unmatched junction bases: 12. Germline lookup yields CDR1 DFQATT and CDR2 SNEGSKA (reference sequence). The CDR3 has 16 amino acids.

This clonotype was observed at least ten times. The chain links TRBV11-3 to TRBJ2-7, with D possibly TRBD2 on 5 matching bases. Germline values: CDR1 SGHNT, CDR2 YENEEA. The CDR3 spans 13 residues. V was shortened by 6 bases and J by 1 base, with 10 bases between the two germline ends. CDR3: CASRETGSYEQYF. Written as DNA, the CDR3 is TGTGCCAGCAGAGAGACGGGATCCTACGAGCAGTACTTC.

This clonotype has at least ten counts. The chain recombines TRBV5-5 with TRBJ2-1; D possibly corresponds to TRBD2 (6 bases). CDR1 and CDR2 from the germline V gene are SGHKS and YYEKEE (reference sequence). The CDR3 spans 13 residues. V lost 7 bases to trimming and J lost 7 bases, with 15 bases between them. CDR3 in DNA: TGTGCCAGCGTCCGGGACTCGCAAAATGAGCAGTTCTTC. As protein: CASVRDSQNEQFF.

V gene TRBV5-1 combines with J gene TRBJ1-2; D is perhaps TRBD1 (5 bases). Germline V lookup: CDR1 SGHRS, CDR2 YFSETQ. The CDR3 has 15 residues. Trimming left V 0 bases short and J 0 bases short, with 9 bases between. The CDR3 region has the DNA TGCGCCAGCAGCTTGGGGGACTTAGCTAACTATGGCTACACCTTC. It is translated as CASSLGDLANYGYTF. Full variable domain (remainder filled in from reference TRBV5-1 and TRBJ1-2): KAGVTQTPRYLIKTRGQQVTLSCSPISGHRSVSWYQQTPGQGLQFLFEYFSETQRNKGNFPGRFSGRQFSNSRSEMNVSTLELGDSALYLCASSLGDLANYGYTFGSGTRLTVV.

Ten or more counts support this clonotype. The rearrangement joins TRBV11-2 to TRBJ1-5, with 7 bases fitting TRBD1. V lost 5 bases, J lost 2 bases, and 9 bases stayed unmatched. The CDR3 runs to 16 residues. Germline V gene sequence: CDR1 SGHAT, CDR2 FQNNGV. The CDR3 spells CASSPWTGSGNQPQHF. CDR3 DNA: TGTGCCAGCAGCCCTTGGACAGGCAGTGGCAATCAGCCCCAGCATTTT.

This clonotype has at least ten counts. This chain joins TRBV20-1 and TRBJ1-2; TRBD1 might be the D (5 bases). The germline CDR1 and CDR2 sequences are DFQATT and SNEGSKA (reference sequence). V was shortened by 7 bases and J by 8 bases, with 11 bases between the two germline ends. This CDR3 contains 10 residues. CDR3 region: CSVGVRGYTF. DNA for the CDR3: TGCAGTGTGGGGGTGCGGGGCTACACCTTC.